This TCR beta chain was captured in a study of T cell changes during pregnancy in multiple sclerosis. Germline-derived CDR1 and CDR2 are SNHLY and FYNNEI. Trimming took off 4 bases at V and 9 bases at J, with 16 bases between the two ends. The CDR3 sequence is 14 residues long. Profiled with immunoSEQ multiplex PCR; TCRdb holds only in-frame clones, not every one. The table has 40,000 to 45,000 clones, around 94% seen once. The J gene is TRBJ2-1, the V gene TRBV2, with D tentatively TRBD2 (5 bases). The sequence derives from a female donor with multiple sclerosis, enrolled in a pregnancy study. What was sequenced was peripheral blood. The CDR3 coding sequence is TGTGCCAGCAGTGTTGACTACACCACCGGTGAGCAGTTCTTC. Translating gives CASSVDYTTGEQFF.